This T cell receptor (beta chain) derives from a study of shared clonotypes between healthy human individuals. This clone was seen repeatedly, ten times or more. Its antigen is undetermined. General study results and limits: Relative to memory subsets, naive subsets generally showed larger estimated richness. Genetic and exposure-history diversity was limited by the small donor number. Though the depth was large, rarefaction showed that sorted-subset sequencing was incomplete.

Original processing methods: ImmunoSEQ junction-only sequences lacked quality scores, so their filtering differed. Sequencing used immunoSEQ multiplex PCR; TCRdb keeps in-frame clones, though not all of them. V, J and clone size are those of that table, while D and trimming were read from the DNA. The table has about 1 million clones, around 76% seen once. The sequencing input was memory CD4+ T cells sorted from blood. Subset: CD45RA-negative fraction. The sequence came from a man younger than 35 in good health.

The CDR3 coding sequence is TGTGCTAGTGGTTTGTCAGGACAGGGACGGGAGACCCAGTACTTC. Translating it yields CASGLSGQGRETQYF. The rearrangement joins TRBV12-5 to TRBJ2-5, with 8 bases aligning to TRBD1. Germline-derived CDR1 and CDR2 are LGHNT and FRNRAP. The CDR3 length is 15 residues. V dropped 2 bases and J dropped 5; count of bases not matched to a gene: 7.